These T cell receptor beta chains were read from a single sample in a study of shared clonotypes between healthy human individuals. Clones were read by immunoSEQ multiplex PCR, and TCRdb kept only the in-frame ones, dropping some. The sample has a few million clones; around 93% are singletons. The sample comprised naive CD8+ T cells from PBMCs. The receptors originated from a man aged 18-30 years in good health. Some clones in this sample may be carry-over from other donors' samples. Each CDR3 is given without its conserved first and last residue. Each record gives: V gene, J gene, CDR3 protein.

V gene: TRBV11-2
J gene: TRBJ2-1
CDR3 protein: ASSLNGLSNEQF

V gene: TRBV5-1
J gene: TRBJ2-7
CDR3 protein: ASSLGGIQESSYEQY

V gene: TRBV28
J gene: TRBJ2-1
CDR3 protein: ASSWSLRSIEQF

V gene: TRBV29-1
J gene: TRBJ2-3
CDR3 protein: SAPAGTGSTDTQY

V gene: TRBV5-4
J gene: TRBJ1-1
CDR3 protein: ASSGTTEAF

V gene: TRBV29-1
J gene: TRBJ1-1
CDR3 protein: SVVWKPGAF

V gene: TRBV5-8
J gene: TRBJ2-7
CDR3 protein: ASEDGPQGISYEQY

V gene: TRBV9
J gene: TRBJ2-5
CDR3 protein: ASSVDGLAGETQY

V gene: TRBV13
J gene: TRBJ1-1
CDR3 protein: ASSLGPQGNTEAF

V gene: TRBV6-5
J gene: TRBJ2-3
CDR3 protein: ASSYSLLAGTDTQY

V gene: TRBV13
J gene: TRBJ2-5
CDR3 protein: ASSKDRTVQETQY

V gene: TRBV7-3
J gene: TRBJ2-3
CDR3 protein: ASSLSVAGYTDTQY

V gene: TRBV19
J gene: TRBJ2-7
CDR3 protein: ASRPRGSTHEQY

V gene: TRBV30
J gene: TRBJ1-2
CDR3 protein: AWSVVDYGYT

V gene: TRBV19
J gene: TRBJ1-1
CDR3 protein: ASSIEAVTPASTEAF

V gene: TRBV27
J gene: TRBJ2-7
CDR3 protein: ASSLSLAGTYEQY

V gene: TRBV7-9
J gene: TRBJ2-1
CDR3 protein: ARDPVSRSSYNEQF

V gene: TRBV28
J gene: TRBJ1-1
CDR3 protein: ASSPGAPLAEAF

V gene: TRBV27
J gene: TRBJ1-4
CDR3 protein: ASSPTGGGGEKLF

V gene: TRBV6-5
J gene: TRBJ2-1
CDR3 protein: ASSYSRRPYNEQF

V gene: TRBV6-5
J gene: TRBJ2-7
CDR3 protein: AAGGQDPSEQY

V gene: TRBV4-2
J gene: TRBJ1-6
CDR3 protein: ASSQELVQTYNSPLH

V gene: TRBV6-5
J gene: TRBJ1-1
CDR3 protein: ASSYPGQPNTEAF

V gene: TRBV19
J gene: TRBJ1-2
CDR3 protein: ASSIDQEIYGYT

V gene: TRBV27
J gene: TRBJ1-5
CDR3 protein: ASGERENQPQH

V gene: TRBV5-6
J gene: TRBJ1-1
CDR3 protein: ASSLSGYLNTEAF

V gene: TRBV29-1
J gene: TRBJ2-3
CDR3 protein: SVEEAVSTDTQY

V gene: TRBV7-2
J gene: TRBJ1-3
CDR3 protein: ASSARWASGNTIY

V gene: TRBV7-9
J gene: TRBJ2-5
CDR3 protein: ASSFPGLAEGAQETQY

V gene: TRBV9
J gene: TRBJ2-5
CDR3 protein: ASSAGTSGRLETQY